A single sample gave rise to the 17 T cell receptor beta chains below, sequenced in a study of resident and recirculating memory T cells in vitiligo. Clones were sequenced by immunoSEQ multiplex PCR, and TCRdb holds only the in-frame ones, with some missing. The sample consists of 65,000 to 80,000 clones, about 90% of them appearing once. Sequenced input: blood. These receptors were taken from a male donor with vitiligo.

The chain couples TRBV9 to TRBJ2-3; D perhaps matches TRBD1 (5 bases). CDR3 length equals 15 residues. Germline V CDR1 and CDR2: SGDLS, YYNGEE. V lost 0 bases and J lost 2, with 10 bases in between. This CDR3 is CASSVAQGFTDTQYF. The CDR3, as DNA: TGTGCCAGCAGCGTAGCCCAGGGCTTCACAGATACGCAGTATTTT.

The genes are TRBV7-7 and TRBJ1-2, with D possibly being TRBD1 (5 bases). Trimming shortened V by 3 bases and J by 5 bases, and 25 bases separated the two germline ends. The CDR3 sequence is 18 residues long. CDR1 is SSHAT, CDR2 FNYEAQ, per germline (reference sequence). This chain's CDR3 is CASSLRPGSEIGEYGYTF. The CDR3 nucleotides read TGTGCCAGCAGCTTGAGACCAGGGTCTGAGATTGGGGAATATGGCTACACCTTC.

V and J are TRBV5-6 and TRBJ2-7, with D possibly being TRBD1 (6 bases). CDR1 and CDR2 (germline): SGHDT, YYEEEE. Trimming took off 4 bases at V and 6 bases at J, with 14 bases between the two ends. CDR3 size: 13 residues. The DNA of the CDR3 is TGTGCCAGCAGCACGACAGGTGCCGGCGAGCAGTACTTC. Translation gives CASSTTGAGEQYF.

The chain joins TRBV27 to TRBJ2-7, with D perhaps matching TRBD2 (5 bases). Trimming pared 3 bases from V and 2 bases from J, leaving 11 bases between. Germline V gene lookup returns CDR1 MNHEY and CDR2 SMNVEV (reference sequence). The length of the CDR3 is 14 residues. CDR3 bases: TGTGCCAGCAGTTTGATCGGGGAAACCTACGAGCAGTACTTC. This translates into CASSLIGETYEQYF.

V is TRBV4-2 and J is TRBJ2-1; 11 bases align to TRBD2. The junction had 9 bases not matched to a gene; V was cut back by 10 bases and J by 7 bases. Per the germline V gene, CDR1 is LGHNA and CDR2 is YNFKEQ. This CDR3 is built from 14 residues. CDR3 DNA sequence: TGTGCCATCGGTATAGCGGGAGGGCGGAATGAGCAGTTCTTC. Its protein product is CAIGIAGGRNEQFF.

This clone has only one observation. The chain recombines TRBV28 with TRBJ2-3; 8 bases align to TRBD2. The V segment lost 3 bases and the J segment 1 base; nucleotides outside the gene matches: 0. The CDR3 covers 14 residues. The germline CDR1 and CDR2 sequences are MDHEN and SYDVKM. In nucleotides, the CDR3 is TGTGCCAGCAGTTTGACTAGCGGCACAGATACGCAGTATTTT. Translation gives CASSLTSGTDTQYF.

The chain joins TRBV6-4 to TRBJ2-1, with TRBD1 matching 9 bases. Trimming removed 0 bases from V and 7 bases from J; junction bases left unmatched: 10. This CDR3 region has 17 residues. Per germline, CDR1 MRHNA and CDR2 SNTAGT. The CDR3 DNA is TGTGCCAGCAGTGACTCTGGGGGGACAGGGAAGTTGAATGAGCAGTTCTTC. This codes for CASSDSGGTGKLNEQFF.

In nucleotides, the CDR3 is TGTGCCAGCAGCCCTCTGGGGGCCCAAGAGACCCAGTACTTC. Amino acids: CASSPLGAQETQYF. The chain has TRBV4-2 and TRBJ2-5; perhaps TRBD1 as D (6 bases). The CDR3 spans 14 residues. V dropped 4 bases and J dropped 1 base, with 10 bases sitting between them. In germline, CDR1 is LGHNA, CDR2 YNFKEQ.

This clone was seen just once. The rearrangement joins TRBV27 to TRBJ2-3, with 9 nucleotides matching TRBD2. The CDR3 sequence is 14 residues long. The trim removed 10 bases at V and 0 bases at J, leaving 5 bases unmatched. Germline CDR1 MNHEY, CDR2 SMNVEV (reference sequence). The CDR3 nucleotides are TGTGCCACGCTGACTAGCGGAAGCACAGATACGCAGTATTTT. It translates to CATLTSGSTDTQYF.

V is TRBV9 and J is TRBJ2-1; 7 positions match TRBD2. The CDR3 runs to 14 residues. The junction had 10 bases not matched to a gene; V was cut back by 4 bases and J by 9 bases. Germline CDR1 and CDR2: SGDLS and YYNGEE. CDR3 bases: TGTGCCAGCAGCTCCGTGGGAGGGCTCGTTGAGCAGTTCTTC. The encoded protein is CASSSVGGLVEQFF.

V usage is TRBV10-3 and J usage is TRBJ1-4, with a tentative D call TRBD1 (5 bases). Germline-derived CDR1 and CDR2 are ENHRY and SYGVKD. The CDR3 is made up of 13 amino acids. Trimming left V 10 bases short and J 8 bases short, with 17 bases between. This CDR3 reads CATRQSPPEKLFF. In nucleotides, the CDR3 is TGTGCCACCAGACAGTCCCCGCCGGAAAAACTGTTTTTT.

The chain couples TRBV4-2 to TRBJ2-7, with D perhaps matching TRBD2 (5 bases). Deletions cut 1 base from V and 3 bases from J, with 10 bases between. There are 14 residues in the CDR3. The germline V gene encodes CDR1 LGHNA and CDR2 YNFKEQ. Here the CDR3 reads CASSQGHGSYEQYF. CDR3 nucleotides: TGTGCCAGCAGCCAAGGTCATGGGAGCTACGAGCAGTACTTC.

J is TRBJ2-7 and V is TRBV28; TRBD2 aligns across 9 bases. V lost 9 bases and J lost 2; bases outside the gene matches: 5. The CDR3 contains 13 residues. Germline assignment: CDR1 MDHEN and CDR2 SYDVKM. The CDR3 region is CASSTSGPYEQYF. DNA of the CDR3: TGTGCCAGTTCGACTAGCGGTCCCTACGAGCAGTACTTC.

The chain recombines TRBV28 with TRBJ2-7; TRBD2 aligns across 11 bases. The CDR3 extends over 13 amino acids. Germline V CDR1 and CDR2: MDHEN, SYDVKM. The CDR3 nucleotides read TGTGTGGCCACTAGCGGGAGATCCTACGAGCAGTACTTC. This codes for CVATSGRSYEQYF. Full variable domain (missing parts from reference TRBV28 and TRBJ2-7): DVKVTQSSRYLVKRTGEKVFLECVQDMDHENMFWYRQDPGLGLRLIYFSYDVKMKEKGDIPEGYSVSREKKERFSLILESASTNQTSMYLCVATSGRSYEQYFGPGTRLTVT.

The chain couples TRBV19 to TRBJ2-1; the D gene is possibly TRBD1 (6 bases). CDR1 LNHDA and CDR2 SQIVND come from the germline V gene (reference sequence). This CDR3 is built from 14 residues. V lost 10 bases, J lost 4 bases, and 17 bases lay in between. The chain's CDR3 is CATSQGHGYNEQFF. The CDR3 nucleotides read TGTGCCACCTCCCAGGGACACGGATACAATGAGCAGTTCTTC.

The chain couples TRBV5-1 to TRBJ2-7, with 8 nucleotides matching TRBD1. V was clipped by 9 bases and J by 1 base; unmatched bases: 12. The CDR3 runs 15 residues. The germline CDR1 and CDR2 sequences are SGHRS and YFSETQ. CDR3 DNA: TGCGCCACCCGGACAGGGACCCATGATTCCTACGAGCAGTACTTC. Its protein is CATRTGTHDSYEQYF.

The chain links TRBV18 to TRBJ2-7, with TRBD1 as a possible D gene (5 bases). The CDR3 spans 14 residues. The germline V and J ends were trimmed by 2 bases and 2 bases, with 10 bases remaining between them. CDR1 is KGHSH and CDR2 is LQKENI in the germline V gene. CDR3 sequence reads: CASSPAGSTYEQYF. The CDR3 DNA sequence: TGTGCCAGCTCACCAGCAGGGTCAACCTACGAGCAGTACTTC.